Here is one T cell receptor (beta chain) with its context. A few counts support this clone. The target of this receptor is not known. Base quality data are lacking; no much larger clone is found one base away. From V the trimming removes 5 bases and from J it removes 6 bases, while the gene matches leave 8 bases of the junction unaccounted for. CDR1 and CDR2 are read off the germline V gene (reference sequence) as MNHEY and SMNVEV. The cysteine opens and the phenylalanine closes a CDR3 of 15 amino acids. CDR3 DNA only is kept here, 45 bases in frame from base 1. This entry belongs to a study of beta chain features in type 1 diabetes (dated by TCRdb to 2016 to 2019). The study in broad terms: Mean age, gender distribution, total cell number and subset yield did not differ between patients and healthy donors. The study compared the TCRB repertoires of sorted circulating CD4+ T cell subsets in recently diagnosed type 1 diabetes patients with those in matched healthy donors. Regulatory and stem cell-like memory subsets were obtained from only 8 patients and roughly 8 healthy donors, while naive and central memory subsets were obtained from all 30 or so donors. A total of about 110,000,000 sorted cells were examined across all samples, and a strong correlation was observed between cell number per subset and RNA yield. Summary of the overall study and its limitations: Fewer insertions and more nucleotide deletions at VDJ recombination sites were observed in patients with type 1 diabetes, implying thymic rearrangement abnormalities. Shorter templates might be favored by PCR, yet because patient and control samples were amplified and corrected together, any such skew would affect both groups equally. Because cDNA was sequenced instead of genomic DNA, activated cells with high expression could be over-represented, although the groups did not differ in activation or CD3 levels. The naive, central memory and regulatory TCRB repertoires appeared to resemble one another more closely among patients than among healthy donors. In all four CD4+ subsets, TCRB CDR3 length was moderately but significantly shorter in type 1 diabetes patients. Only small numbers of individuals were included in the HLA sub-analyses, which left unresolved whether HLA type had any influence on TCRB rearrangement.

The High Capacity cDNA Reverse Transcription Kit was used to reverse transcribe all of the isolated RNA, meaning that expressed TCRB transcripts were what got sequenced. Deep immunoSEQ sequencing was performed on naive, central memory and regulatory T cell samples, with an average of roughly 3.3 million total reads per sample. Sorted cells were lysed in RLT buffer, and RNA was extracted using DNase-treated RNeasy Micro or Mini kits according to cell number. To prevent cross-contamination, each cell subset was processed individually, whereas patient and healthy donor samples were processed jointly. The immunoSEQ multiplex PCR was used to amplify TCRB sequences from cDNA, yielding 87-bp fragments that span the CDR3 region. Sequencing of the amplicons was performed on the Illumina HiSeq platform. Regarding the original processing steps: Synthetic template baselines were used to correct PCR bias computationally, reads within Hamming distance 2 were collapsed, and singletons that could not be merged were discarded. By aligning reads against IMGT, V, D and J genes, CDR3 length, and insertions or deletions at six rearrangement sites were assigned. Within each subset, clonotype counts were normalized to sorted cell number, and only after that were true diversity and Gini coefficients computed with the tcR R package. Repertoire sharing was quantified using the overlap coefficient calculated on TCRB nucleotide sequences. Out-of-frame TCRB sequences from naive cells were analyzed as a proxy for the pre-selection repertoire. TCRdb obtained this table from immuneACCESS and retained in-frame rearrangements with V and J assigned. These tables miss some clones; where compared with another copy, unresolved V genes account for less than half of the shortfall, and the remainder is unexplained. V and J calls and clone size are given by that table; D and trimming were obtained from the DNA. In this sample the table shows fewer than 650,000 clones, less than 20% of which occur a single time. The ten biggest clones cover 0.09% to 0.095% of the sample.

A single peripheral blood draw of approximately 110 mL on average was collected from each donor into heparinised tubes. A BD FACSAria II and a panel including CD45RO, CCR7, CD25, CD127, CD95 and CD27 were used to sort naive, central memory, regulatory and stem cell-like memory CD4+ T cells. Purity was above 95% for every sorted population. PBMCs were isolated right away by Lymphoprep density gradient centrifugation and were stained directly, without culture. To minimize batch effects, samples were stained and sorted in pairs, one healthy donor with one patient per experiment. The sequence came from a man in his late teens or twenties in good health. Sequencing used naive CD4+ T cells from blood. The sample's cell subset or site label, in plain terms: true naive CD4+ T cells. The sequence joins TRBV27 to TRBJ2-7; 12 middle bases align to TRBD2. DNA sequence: TGTGCCAGCAGTCTCCTAGCGGGAGGGCCCTCCGAGCAGTACTTC. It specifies CASSLLAGGPSEQYF.